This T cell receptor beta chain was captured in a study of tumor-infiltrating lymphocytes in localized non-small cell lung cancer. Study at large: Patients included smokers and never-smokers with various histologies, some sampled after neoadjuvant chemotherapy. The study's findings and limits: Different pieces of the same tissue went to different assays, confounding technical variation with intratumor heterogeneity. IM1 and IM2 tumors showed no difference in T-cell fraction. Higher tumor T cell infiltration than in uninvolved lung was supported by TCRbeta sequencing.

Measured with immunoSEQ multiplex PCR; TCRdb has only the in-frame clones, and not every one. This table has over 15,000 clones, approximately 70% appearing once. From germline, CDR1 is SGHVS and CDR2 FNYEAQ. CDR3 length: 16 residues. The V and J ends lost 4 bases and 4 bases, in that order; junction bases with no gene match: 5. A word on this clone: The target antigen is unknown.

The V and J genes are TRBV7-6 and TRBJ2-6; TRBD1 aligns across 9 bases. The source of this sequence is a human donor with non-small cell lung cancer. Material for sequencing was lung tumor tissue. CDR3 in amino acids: CASSSTGGAGANVLTF. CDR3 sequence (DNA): TGTGCCAGCAGCTCAACAGGGGGCGCCGGGGCCAACGTCCTGACTTTC.